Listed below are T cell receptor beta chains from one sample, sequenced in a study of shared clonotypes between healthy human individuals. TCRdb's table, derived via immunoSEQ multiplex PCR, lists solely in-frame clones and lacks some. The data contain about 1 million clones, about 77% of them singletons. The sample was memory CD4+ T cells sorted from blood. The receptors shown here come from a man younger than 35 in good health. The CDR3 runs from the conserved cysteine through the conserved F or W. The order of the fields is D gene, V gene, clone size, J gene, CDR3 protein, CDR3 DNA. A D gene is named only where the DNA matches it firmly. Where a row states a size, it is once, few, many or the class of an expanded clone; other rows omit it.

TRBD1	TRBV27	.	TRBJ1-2	CVSRSLGQGYGYTF	TGTGTCAGCAGGTCCTTAGGACAGGGCTATGGCTACACCTTC
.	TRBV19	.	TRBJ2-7	CASSKRLGSSYEQYF	TGTGCCAGTAGTAAAAGACTGGGGAGCTCCTACGAGCAGTACTTC
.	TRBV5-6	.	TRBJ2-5	CASSFGVEVTQYF	TGTGCCAGCAGCTTCGGGGTTGAGGTGACCCAGTACTTC
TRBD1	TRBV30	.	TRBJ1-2	CAVTGGKANYGYTF	TGTGCTGTGACAGGGGGCAAGGCTAACTATGGCTACACCTTC
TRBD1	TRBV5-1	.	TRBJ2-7	CASSSGQAPYEQYF	TGCGCCAGCAGCTCGGGACAGGCACCCTACGAGCAGTACTTC
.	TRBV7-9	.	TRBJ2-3	CASSTTKPGQYF	TGTGCCAGCAGCACTACTAAGCCAGGGCAGTATTTT
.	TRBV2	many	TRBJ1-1	CASSERVEAFF	TGTGCCAGCAGTGAAAGGGTTGAAGCTTTCTTT
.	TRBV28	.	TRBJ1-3	CASTSRPQTGNTIYF	TGTGCCAGCACCTCGAGACCTCAAACCGGAAACACCATATATTTT
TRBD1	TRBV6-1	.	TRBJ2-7	CASSVQGTYEQYF	TGTGCCAGCAGTGTACAGGGGACCTACGAGCAGTACTTC
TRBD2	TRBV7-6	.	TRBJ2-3	CASRQQTSGTPDTQYF	TGTGCCAGCAGACAACAGACTAGCGGGACTCCAGATACGCAGTATTTT
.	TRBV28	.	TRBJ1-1	CASDTVAGKAFF	TGTGCCAGCGATACCGTCGCGGGGAAAGCTTTCTTT
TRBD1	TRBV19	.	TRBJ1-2	CASSSAGGSYGYTF	TGTGCCAGTAGTAGTGCAGGGGGGAGCTATGGCTACACCTTC
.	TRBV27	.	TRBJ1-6	CASSFESGRPNSPLHF	TGTGCCAGCAGCTTCGAAAGTGGACGGCCTAATTCACCCCTCCACTTT
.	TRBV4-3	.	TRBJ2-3	CASSLNSGRTDTQYF	TGCGCCAGCAGCCTCAATAGCGGTCGCACAGATACGCAGTATTTT
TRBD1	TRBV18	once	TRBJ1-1	CASSPTTGYTEAFF	TGTGCCAGCTCACCGACGACAGGGTACACTGAAGCTTTCTTT
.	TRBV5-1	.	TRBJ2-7	CASSLVGRYGYEQYF	TGCGCCAGCAGCTTAGTAGGCCGGTACGGCTACGAGCAGTACTTC
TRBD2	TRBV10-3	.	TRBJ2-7	CAISAELGAGVYEQYF	TGTGCCATCAGTGCGGAATTGGGAGCGGGAGTCTACGAGCAGTACTTC
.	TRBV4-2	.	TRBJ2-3	CASSPPLQDTQYF	TGTGCCAGCAGCCCCCCCCTGCAAGATACGCAGTATTTT
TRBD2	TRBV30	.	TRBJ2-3	CAWRGLAGTQYF	TGTGCCTGGAGGGGACTAGCCGGTACGCAGTATTTT
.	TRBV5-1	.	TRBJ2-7	CASMMGTDPYEQYF	TGCGCCAGCATGATGGGGACGGATCCCTACGAGCAGTACTTC
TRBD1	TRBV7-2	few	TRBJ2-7	CASSLAGQWEQYF	TGTGCCAGCAGCTTAGCGGGACAGTGGGAGCAGTACTTC
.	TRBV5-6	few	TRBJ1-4	CASSLYRGRLFF	TGTGCCAGCAGTTTATACCGGGGGCGTCTGTTTTTT
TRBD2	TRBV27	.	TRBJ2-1	CASSSGLAVTGNEQFF	TGTGCCAGCAGTTCGGGACTAGCTGTGACGGGCAATGAGCAGTTCTTC
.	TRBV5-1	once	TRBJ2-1	CASSLEGGGVNNEQFF	TGCGCCAGCAGCTTGGAAGGGGGAGGGGTCAACAATGAGCAGTTCTTC
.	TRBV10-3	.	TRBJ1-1	CARGEDMGRGTEAFF	TGTGCCAGGGGGGAGGATATGGGCCGGGGCACTGAAGCTTTCTTT
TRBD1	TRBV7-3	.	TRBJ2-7	CASSLSLTGEQYF	TGTGCCAGCAGCTTATCCTTGACAGGGGAGCAGTACTTC
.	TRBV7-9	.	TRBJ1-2	CASSLANPVYGYTF	TGTGCCAGCAGCTTGGCCAACCCCGTATATGGCTACACCTTC
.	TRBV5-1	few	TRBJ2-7	CASSPYGTAYEQYF	TGCGCCAGCAGCCCCTACGGGACGGCCTACGAGCAGTACTTC
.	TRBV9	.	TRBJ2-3	CASSVAGGFNTDTQYF	TGTGCCAGCAGCGTAGCTGGCGGGTTTAACACAGATACGCAGTATTTT
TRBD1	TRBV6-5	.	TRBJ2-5	CASSLDRGRFQETQYF	TGTGCCAGCAGTTTGGACAGGGGGCGATTTCAAGAGACCCAGTACTTC